This TCR beta chain was recorded in a study of PD-L1 blockade in urothelial cancer. Time point: pretreatment peripheral blood. There are a few counts of this clone. Data came from immunoSEQ multiplex PCR; TCRdb stores just in-frame clones and leaves some out. The table lists some 50,000 clones, around 88% of them singletons, with roughly 14% in the top ten. Trimming took 7 bases from V and 5 from J; bases not matched to a gene: 6. This CDR3 region has 13 residues. Germline-derived CDR1 and CDR2 are LNHDA and SQIVND (reference sequence). This receptor was obtained from a woman aged 55-70 years with urothelial cancer. The V gene is TRBV19, the J gene TRBJ1-1; TRBD1 agrees at 8 bases. Sequences were derived from PBMCs, sampled around atezolizumab (anti-PD-L1) treatment. The CDR3 region is CASKAGGLTEAFF. CDR3 DNA: TGTGCCAGTAAGGCAGGGGGCCTTACTGAAGCTTTCTTT. The full variable domain, rest sourced from reference TRBV19 and TRBJ1-1, is DGGITQSPKYLFRKEGQNVTLSCEQNLNHDAMYWYRQDPGQGLRLIYYSQIVNDFQKGDIAEGYSVSREKKESFPLTVTSAQKNPTAFYLCASKAGGLTEAFFGQGTRLTVV.